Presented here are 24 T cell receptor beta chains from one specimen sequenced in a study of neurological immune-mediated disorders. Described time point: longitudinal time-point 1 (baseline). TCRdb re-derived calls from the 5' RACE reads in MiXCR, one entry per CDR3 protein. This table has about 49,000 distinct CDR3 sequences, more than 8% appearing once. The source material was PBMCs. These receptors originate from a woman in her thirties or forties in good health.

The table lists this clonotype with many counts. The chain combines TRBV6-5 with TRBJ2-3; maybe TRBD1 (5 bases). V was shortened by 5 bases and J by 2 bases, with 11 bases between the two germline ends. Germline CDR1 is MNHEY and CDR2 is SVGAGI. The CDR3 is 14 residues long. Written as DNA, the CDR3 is TGTGCCAGCAGTCGGCAGGGTCTCACAGATACGCAGTATTTT. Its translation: CASSRQGLTDTQYF.

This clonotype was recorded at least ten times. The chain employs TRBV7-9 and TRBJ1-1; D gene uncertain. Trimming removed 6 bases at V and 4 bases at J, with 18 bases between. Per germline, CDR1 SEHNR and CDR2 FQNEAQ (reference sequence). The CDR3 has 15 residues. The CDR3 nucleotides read TGTGCCAGCAGGATGGAGGGCTTTGGAAGCACTGAAGCTTTCTTT. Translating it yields CASRMEGFGSTEAFF.

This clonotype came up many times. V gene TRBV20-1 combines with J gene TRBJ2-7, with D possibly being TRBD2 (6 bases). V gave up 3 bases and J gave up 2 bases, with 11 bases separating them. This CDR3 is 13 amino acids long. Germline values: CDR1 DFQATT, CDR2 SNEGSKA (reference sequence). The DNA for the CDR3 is TGCAGTGCTAGGCGGGACGCCGCCTACGAGCAGTACTTC. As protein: CSARRDAAYEQYF.

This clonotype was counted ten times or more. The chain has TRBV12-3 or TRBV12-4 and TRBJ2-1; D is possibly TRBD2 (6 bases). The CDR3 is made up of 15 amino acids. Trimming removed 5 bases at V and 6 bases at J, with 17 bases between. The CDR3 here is CASSPRDRRGNEQFF. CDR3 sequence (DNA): TGTGCCAGCAGTCCGCGGGACCGGAGGGGCAATGAGCAGTTCTTC.

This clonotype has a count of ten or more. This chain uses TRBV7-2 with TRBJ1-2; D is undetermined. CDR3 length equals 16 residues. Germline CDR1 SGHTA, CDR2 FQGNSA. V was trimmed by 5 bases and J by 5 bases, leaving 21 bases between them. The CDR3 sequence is CASSLTRSSLGYGYTF. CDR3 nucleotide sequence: TGTGCCAGCAGCCTCACGCGCAGTTCCCTTGGGTATGGCTACACCTTC.

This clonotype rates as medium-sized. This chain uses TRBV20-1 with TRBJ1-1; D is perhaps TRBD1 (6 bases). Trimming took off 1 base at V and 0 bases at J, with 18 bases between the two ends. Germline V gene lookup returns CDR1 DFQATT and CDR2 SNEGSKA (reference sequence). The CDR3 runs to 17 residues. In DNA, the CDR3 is TGCAGTGCTAGAGCGGGGGGGCGGATTCGGATGAACACTGAAGCTTTCTTT. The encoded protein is CSARAGGRIRMNTEAFF.

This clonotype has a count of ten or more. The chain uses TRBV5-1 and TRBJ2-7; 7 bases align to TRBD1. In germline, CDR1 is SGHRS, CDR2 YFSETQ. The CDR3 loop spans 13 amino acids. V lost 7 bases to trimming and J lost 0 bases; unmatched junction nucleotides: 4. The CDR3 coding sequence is TGCGCCAGCGGACAGGATTTCTCCTACGAGCAGTACTTC. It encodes CASGQDFSYEQYF.

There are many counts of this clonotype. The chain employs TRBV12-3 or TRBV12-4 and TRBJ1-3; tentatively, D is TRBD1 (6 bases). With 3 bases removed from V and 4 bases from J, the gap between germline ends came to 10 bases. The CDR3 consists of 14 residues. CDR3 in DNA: TGTGCCAGCAGTTTTATGGGGGCCGGAAACACCATATATTTT. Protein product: CASSFMGAGNTIYF.

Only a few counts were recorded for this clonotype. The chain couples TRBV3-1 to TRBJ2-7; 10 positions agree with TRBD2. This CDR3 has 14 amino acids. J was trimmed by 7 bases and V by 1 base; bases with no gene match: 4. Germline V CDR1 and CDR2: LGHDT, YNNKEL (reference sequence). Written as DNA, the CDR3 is TGTGCCAGCAGCCAAGCCGCGACTAGCGGGGAGCAGTACTTC. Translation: CASSQAATSGEQYF.

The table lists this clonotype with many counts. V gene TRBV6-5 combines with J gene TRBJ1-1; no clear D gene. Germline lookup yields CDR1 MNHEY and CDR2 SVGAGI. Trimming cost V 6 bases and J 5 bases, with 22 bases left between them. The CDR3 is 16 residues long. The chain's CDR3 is CASRRLDGFRLTEAFF. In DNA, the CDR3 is TGTGCCAGCAGACGCCTGGACGGCTTTCGGTTGACTGAAGCTTTCTTT.

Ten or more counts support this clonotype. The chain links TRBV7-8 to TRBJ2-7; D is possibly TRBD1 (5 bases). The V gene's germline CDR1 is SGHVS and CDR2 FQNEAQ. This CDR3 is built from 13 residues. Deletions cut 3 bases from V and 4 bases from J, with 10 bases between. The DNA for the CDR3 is TGTGCCAGCAGCTTGGGGCTAGAGTACGAGCAGTACTTC. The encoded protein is CASSLGLEYEQYF.

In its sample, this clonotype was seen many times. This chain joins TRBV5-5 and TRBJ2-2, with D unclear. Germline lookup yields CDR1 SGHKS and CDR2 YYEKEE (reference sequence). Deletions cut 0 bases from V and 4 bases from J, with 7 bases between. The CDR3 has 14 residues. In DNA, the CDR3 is TGTGCCAGCAGCTTGGGGCAGTTCACCGGGGAGCTGTTTTTT. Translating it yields CASSLGQFTGELFF.

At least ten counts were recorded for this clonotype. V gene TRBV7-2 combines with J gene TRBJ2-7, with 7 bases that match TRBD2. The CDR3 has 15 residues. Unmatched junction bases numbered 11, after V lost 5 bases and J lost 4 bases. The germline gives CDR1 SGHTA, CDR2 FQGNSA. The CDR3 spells CASSPQEGGWYEQYF. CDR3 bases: TGTGCCAGCAGCCCACAGGAGGGAGGGTGGTACGAGCAGTACTTC.

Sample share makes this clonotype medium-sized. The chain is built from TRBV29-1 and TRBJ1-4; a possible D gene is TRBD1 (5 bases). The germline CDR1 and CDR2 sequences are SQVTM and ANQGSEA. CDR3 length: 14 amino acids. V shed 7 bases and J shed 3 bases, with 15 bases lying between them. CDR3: CSAKQQDPNEKLFF. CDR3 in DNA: TGCAGCGCGAAACAACAGGATCCTAATGAAAAACTGTTTTTT.

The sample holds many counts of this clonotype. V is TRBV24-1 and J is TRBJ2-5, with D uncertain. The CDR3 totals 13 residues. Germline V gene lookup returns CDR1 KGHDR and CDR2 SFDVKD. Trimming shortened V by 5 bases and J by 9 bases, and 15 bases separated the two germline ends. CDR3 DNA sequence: TGTGCCACCAGTGCCACGACACGGGCGGCCCAGTACTTC. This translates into CATSATTRAAQYF.

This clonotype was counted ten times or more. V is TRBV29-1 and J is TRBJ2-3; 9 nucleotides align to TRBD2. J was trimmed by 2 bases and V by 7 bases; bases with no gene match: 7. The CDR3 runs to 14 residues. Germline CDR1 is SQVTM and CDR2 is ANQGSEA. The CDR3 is CSALAGYPTDTQYF. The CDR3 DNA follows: TGCAGCGCCCTAGCGGGATATCCCACAGATACGCAGTATTTT.

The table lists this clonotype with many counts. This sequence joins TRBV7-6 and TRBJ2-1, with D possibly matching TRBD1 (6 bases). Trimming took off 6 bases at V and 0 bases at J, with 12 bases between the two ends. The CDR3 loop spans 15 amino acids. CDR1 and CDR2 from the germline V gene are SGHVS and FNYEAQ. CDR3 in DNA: TGTGCCAGCAGGAATCCGGACAGCTCCTACAATGAGCAGTTCTTC. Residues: CASRNPDSSYNEQFF.

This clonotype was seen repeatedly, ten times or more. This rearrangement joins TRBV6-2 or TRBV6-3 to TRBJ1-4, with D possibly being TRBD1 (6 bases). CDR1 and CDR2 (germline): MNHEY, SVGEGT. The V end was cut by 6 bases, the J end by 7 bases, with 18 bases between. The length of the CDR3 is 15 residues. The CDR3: CASSLGGGGGEKLFF. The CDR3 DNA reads TGTGCCAGCAGCCTCGGAGGAGGGGGTGGTGAAAAACTGTTTTTT.

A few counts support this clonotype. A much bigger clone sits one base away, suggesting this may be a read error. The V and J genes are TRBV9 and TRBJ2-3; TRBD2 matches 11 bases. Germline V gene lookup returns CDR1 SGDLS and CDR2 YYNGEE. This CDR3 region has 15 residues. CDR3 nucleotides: TGTGCCAGCAGCCCACTAGCGGGAGACGCAGATAAGCAGTATTTT. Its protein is CASSPLAGDADKQYF.

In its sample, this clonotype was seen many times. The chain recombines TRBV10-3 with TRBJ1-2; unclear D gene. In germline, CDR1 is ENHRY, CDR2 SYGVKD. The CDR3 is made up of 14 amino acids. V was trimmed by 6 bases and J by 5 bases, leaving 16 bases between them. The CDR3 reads CAIRRVSTIYGYTF. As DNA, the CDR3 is TGTGCCATCAGGAGGGTCAGTACGATATATGGCTACACCTTC.

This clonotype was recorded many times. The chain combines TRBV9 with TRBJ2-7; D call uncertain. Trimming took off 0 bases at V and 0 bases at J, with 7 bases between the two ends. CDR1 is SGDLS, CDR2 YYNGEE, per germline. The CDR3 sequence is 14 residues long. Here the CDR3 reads CASSVDPVSYEQYF. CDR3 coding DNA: TGTGCCAGCAGCGTAGACCCGGTCTCCTACGAGCAGTACTTC.

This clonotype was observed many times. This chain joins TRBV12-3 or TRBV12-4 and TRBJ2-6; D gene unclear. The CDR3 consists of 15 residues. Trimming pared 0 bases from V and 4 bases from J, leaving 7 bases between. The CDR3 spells CASSLALGGANVLTF. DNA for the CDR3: TGTGCCAGCAGTTTAGCGCTGGGCGGGGCCAACGTCCTGACTTTC.

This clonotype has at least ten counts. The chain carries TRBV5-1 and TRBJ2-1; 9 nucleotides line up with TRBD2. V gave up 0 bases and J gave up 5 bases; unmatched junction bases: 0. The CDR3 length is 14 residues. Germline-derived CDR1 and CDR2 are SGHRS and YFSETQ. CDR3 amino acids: CASSLGLADNEQFF. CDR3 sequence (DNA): TGCGCCAGCAGCTTGGGACTAGCGGACAATGAGCAGTTCTTC.

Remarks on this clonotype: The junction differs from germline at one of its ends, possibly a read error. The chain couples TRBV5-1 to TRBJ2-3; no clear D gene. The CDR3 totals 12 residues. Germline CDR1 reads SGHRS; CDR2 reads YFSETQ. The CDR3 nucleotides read TGCGCCAGCGCGAGTAGACGAGATACGAAGTATTTT. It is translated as CASASRRDTKYF.